This T cell receptor (beta chain) was profiled in a study of technical replicates of blood from a few donors. TCRdb keeps only in-frame clones here, not all; method: immunoSEQ multiplex PCR. The repertoire holds tens of thousands of clones, with roughly 89% as singletons. Per the germline V gene, CDR1 is LNHDA and CDR2 is SQIVND (reference sequence). V shed 8 bases and J 2 bases; nucleotides not matched to a gene: 3. The CDR3 is 15 residues long. The sequence was obtained from a human donor in good health. Some clones in this sample may be carry-over from other donors' samples. This sequence joins TRBV19 and TRBJ2-1; 13 bases align to TRBD2. The sequenced sample consisted of PBMCs. CDR3 loop: CASSTSGGAYNEQFF. The CDR3 DNA follows: TGTGCCAGTTCCACTAGCGGGGGGGCCTACAATGAGCAGTTCTTC.